These 15 T cell receptor beta chains came from one sample sequenced in a study of blood T cells in healthy people across ages. Through a sample-barcoded 5' primer and a J-beta primer mix, a second PCR was run for roughly 6 to 11 cycles. TCRdb recomputed calls from the 5' RACE reads with MiXCR, one row per CDR3 protein. The sample gives 800,000 to 1,000,000 distinct CDR3 sequences, around 46% of which show up once; around an eighth is in the top ten. Material for sequencing was blood. The receptors derive from a man younger than 40 in good health.

This clonotype showed up just once. The chain couples TRBV5-4 to TRBJ1-3; TRBD1 matches at 8 bases. CDR1 and CDR2 (germline): SGHNT, YYREEE (reference sequence). J gave up 3 bases and V 4 bases, and 3 bases lay outside the gene matches. The CDR3 extends over 14 amino acids. The CDR3 DNA follows: TGTGCCAGCAGCCCAGGACAGGGTGGAAACACCATATATTTT. It yields the protein CASSPGQGGNTIYF.

This clonotype was recorded once. The chain is built from TRBV20-1 and TRBJ2-3, with 12 bases matching TRBD1. The V gene end was trimmed by 6 bases and the J gene end by 14 bases; junction bases not matched to a gene: 15. The V gene's germline CDR1 is DFQATT and CDR2 SNEGSKA (reference sequence). CDR3 size: 14 residues. The CDR3 protein is CSASGTGGGRYAYF. In nucleotides, the CDR3 is TGCAGTGCCAGCGGGACAGGGGGCGGGAGATACGCGTATTTT.

J is TRBJ1-4 and V is TRBV7-2; 7 bases are a match to TRBD1. J gave up 0 bases and V 4 bases, and 2 bases lay outside the gene matches. CDR1 and CDR2 from the germline V gene are SGHTA and FQGNSA. The CDR3 consists of 15 residues. CDR3 sequence (DNA): TGTGCCAGCAGCTATCAGGGGGCAACTAATGAAAAACTGTTTTTT. Residues: CASSYQGATNEKLFF.

This clonotype appeared many times. The chain has TRBV29-1 and TRBJ1-1; D gene unclear. V shed 4 bases and J shed 0 bases, with 9 bases lying between them. The CDR3 is 13 residues long. CDR1 SQVTM and CDR2 ANQGSEA come from the germline V gene. The CDR3 sequence: CSVAAGLNTEAFF. CDR3 in DNA: TGCAGCGTTGCGGCAGGACTGAACACTGAAGCTTTCTTT.

The chain couples TRBV29-1 to TRBJ2-1; 7 bases line up with TRBD2. Germline values: CDR1 SQVTM, CDR2 ANQGSEA. J lost 2 bases, V lost 4 bases, and 8 bases had no gene match. This CDR3 contains 15 residues. CDR3 in DNA: TGCAGCGTTGTGGTGCGGGGGTACCCCTACAATGAGCAGTTCTTC. Its translation is CSVVVRGYPYNEQFF.

The J gene is TRBJ2-3, the V gene TRBV6-1; 11 nucleotides line up with TRBD2. This CDR3 is built from 15 residues. Germline V gives CDR1 MNHNS, CDR2 SASEGT. The ends lost 6 bases at V and 1 base at J; junction bases unmatched: 3. The DNA of the CDR3 is TGTGCCAGCAGAGGGACTAGCGGACGCACAGATACGCAGTATTTT. It is translated as CASRGTSGRTDTQYF.

This clonotype was found a few times. The V gene is TRBV6-1, the J gene TRBJ2-4, with D possibly being TRBD2 (6 bases). V was clipped by 7 bases and J by 7 bases, with 17 bases between them. CDR3 size: 14 residues. Germline V lookup: CDR1 MNHNS, CDR2 SASEGT. CDR3 region: CASNPLGGGNIQYF. In nucleotides, the CDR3 is TGTGCCAGCAACCCCCTGGGAGGAGGGAACATTCAGTACTTC.

With respect to this clonotype: The junction and the germline gene differ at one end; a read error may be behind it. The chain links TRBV29-1 to TRBJ2-2; D remains ambiguous. Germline lookup yields CDR1 SQVTM and CDR2 ANQGSEA. CDR3 length: 13 residues. The CDR3 spells CSGSHTNIGELFF. Here the CDR3 DNA reads TGCAGCGGGTCCCATACGAACATCGGGGAGCTGTTTTTT.

This clonotype was recorded at least ten times. The chain couples TRBV7-9 to TRBJ2-3; the match to TRBD2 covers 8 bases. V lost 6 bases and J lost 2; bases outside the gene matches: 7. The CDR3 consists of 15 residues. Germline V CDR1 and CDR2: SEHNR, FQNEAQ (reference sequence). Written as DNA, the CDR3 is TGTGCCAGCAGTTTAAGCGGGGGTACCACAGATACGCAGTATTTT. Its translation: CASSLSGGTTDTQYF. The whole variable domain, remainder taken from reference TRBV7-9 and TRBJ2-3, is DTGVSQNPRHKITKRGQNVTFRCDPISEHNRLYWYRQTLGQGPEFLTYFQNEAQLEKSRLLSDRFSAERPKGSFSTLEIQRTEQGDSAMYLCASSLSGGTTDTQYFGPGTRLTVL.

The chain has TRBV4-3 and TRBJ2-1; TRBD2 matches 10 bases. The CDR3 consists of 17 residues. The junction had 7 bases not matched to a gene; V was cut back by 0 bases and J by 5 bases. The V gene's germline CDR1 is LGHNA and CDR2 YSLEER. Written as DNA, the CDR3 is TGCGCCAGCAGCCAAGATGGGCCTAGCGGGAGTAACAATGAGCAGTTCTTC. It specifies CASSQDGPSGSNNEQFF.

This chain links TRBV9 with TRBJ2-5; TRBD2 might be the D (6 bases). The CDR3 has 15 residues. V lost 2 bases and J 5 bases, leaving 16 bases between the germline ends. The germline gives CDR1 SGDLS, CDR2 YYNGEE. The CDR3 loop is CASSVSGRPGETQYF. The CDR3 region has the DNA TGTGCCAGCAGCGTGTCGGGGAGGCCGGGGGAGACCCAGTACTTC.

This clonotype was observed a few times. The chain employs TRBV4-3 and TRBJ2-4, with a weak D call TRBD1 (5 bases). This CDR3 comprises 16 residues. V was pared by 0 bases and J by 5 bases, with 14 bases between. Looked up from germline, CDR1 is LGHNA and CDR2 is YSLEER. In nucleotides, the CDR3 is TGCGCCAGCAGCCAAGATCTGCGGACACCACAAAACATTCAGTACTTC. This codes for CASSQDLRTPQNIQYF.

Concerning this clonotype itself: The junction differs from germline at one of its ends, possibly a read error. This chain joins TRBV4-2 and TRBJ1-1; D call uncertain. In germline, CDR1 is LGHNA, CDR2 YNFKEQ. The CDR3 contains 13 residues. The DNA for the CDR3 is TGTGCCAGCGGCCAAGGTACTGTCACTGAAGCTTTCTTT. Amino acids: CASGQGTVTEAFF.

The J gene is TRBJ2-5, the V gene TRBV24-1; TRBD2 agrees at 8 bases. V trimming: 5 bases; J trimming: 2 bases; junction bases outside the gene matches: 6. The CDR3 sequence is 15 residues long. The germline CDR1 and CDR2 sequences are KGHDR and SFDVKD. The CDR3 DNA follows: TGTGCCACCAGTGGACGGGGGGGCCTACAAGAGACCCAGTACTTC. This gives the protein CATSGRGGLQETQYF.

The V gene is TRBV6-5, the J gene TRBJ1-6, with D possibly matching TRBD1 (6 bases). The CDR3 covers 15 residues. Trimming removed 2 bases from V and 9 bases from J, with 14 bases in between. Per germline, CDR1 MNHEY and CDR2 SVGAGI. This CDR3 reads CASSYMGQGGSPLHF. The CDR3 nucleotides read TGTGCCAGCAGTTACATGGGACAAGGGGGTTCACCCCTCCACTTT.